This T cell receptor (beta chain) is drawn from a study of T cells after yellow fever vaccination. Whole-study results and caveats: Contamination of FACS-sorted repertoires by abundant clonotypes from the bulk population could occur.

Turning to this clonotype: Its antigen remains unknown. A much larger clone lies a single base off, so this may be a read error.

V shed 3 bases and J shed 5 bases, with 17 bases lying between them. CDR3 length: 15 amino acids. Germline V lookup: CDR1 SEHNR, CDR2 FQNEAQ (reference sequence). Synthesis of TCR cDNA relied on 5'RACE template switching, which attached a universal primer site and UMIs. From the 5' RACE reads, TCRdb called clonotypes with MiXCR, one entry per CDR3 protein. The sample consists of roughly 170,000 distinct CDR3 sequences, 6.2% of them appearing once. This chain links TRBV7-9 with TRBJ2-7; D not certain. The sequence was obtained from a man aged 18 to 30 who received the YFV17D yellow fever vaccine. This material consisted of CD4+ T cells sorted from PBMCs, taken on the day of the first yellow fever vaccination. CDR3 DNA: TGTGCCAGCAGCTTTGCAGGTGCCAGTTGTAACGAGCAGTACTTC. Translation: CASSFAGASCNEQYF.